This T cell receptor (beta chain) appears in the sequencing data of a study of response to subunit inactivated influenza vaccine. Using its own MiXCR run on the RT-PCR reads, TCRdb lists one record per CDR3 protein. Counted here are 500,000 to 550,000 distinct CDR3 sequences, 6.5% to 8% occurring once; the ten biggest clones make up around 14%. Overall study findings and caveats: Authors suggested that a seasonal influenza vaccination recruits few new T cells each time.

As for this clonotype: What it recognizes is unknown.

The germline gives CDR1 MNHNS, CDR2 SASEGT. This CDR3 contains 14 residues. V lost 3 bases to trimming and J lost 7 bases, with 12 bases between them. This TCR came from a man aged 50 to 69 who received an inactivated influenza vaccine. Sequencing used PBMCs from blood, obtained less than 30 months after vaccination. The chain joins TRBV6-1 to TRBJ1-4; weak D call: TRBD1 (6 bases). The CDR3, as DNA: TGTGCCAGCAGTGACCAGGGGCGCTTTGAAAAACTGTTTTTT. Translated: CASSDQGRFEKLFF.